Listed below are T cell receptor beta chains from one sample, sequenced in a study of beta chain features in type 1 diabetes. Method: immunoSEQ multiplex PCR; TCRdb's copy keeps in-frame clones and lacks some. This sample carries 350,000 to 450,000 clones, 11% to 15% of them seen once, and the ten largest clones take around 0.035%. The sequencing input was naive CD4+ T cells from blood. The receptor source for this set is a man aged 30 to 39 in good health. CDR3s include the opening cysteine and the closing phenylalanine or tryptophan. A D gene is named only where the DNA matches it firmly. Size is omitted from some rows. Given values are once, few, many or a class for expanded clones.

V gene	D gene	clone size	J gene	CDR3 protein	CDR3 DNA
TRBV28	TRBD2	few	TRBJ2-3	CASRQGGAGRTDTQYF	TGTGCCAGCAGGCAGGGAGGGGCAGGGCGCACAGATACGCAGTATTTT
TRBV30	NA	NA	TRBJ1-2	CAWSAVTYGYTF	TGTGCCTGGAGTGCAGTTACCTATGGCTACACCTTC
TRBV7-2	NA	few	TRBJ2-3	CASSIRVGDTQYF	TGTGCCAGCAGCATTAGGGTGGGGGATACGCAGTATTTT
TRBV30	NA	NA	TRBJ1-5	CAWSVRNNQPQHF	TGTGCCTGGAGTGTAAGGAACAATCAGCCCCAGCATTTT
TRBV5-6	NA	NA	TRBJ1-5	CASSPRSGNQPQHF	TGTGCCAGCAGCCCAAGGAGCGGCAATCAGCCCCAGCATTTT
TRBV27	TRBD2	once	TRBJ2-1	CASSPRTSSYNEQFF	TGTGCCAGCAGTCCCAGGACTAGCTCCTACAATGAGCAGTTCTTC
TRBV2	NA	few	TRBJ2-5	CATGKLQETQYF	TGTGCCACAGGAAAACTTCAAGAGACCCAGTACTTC
TRBV29-1	TRBD2	few	TRBJ2-2	CSAQAGTPGLAANPTGELFF	TGCAGCGCCCAGGCCGGGACACCGGGACTAGCGGCGAACCCCACCGGGGAGCTGTTTTTT
TRBV7-9	NA	NA	TRBJ1-2	CASSPRGESYGYTF	TGTGCCAGCAGCCCTCGAGGAGAGAGCTATGGCTACACCTTC
TRBV30	NA	NA	TRBJ1-6	CAWSGGRSNSPLHF	TGTGCCTGGAGTGGGGGACGGTCTAATTCACCCCTCCACTTT
TRBV6-5	NA	NA	TRBJ1-2	CASRRDTDYGYTF	TGTGCCAGCAGGCGGGACACCGACTATGGCTACACCTTC
TRBV18	NA	NA	TRBJ2-1	CASSTLGQSINEQFF	TGTGCCAGCTCCACCCTGGGCCAATCGATCAATGAGCAGTTCTTC
TRBV7-8	TRBD1	few	TRBJ2-3	CASSYAGQGAYGGQYF	TGTGCCAGCAGCTATGCCGGACAGGGGGCTTATGGTGGGCAGTATTTT
TRBV7-2	TRBD1	NA	TRBJ2-3	CASSKTGASAVDTQYF	TGTGCCAGCAGTAAAACAGGGGCTAGTGCTGTAGATACGCAGTATTTT
TRBV10-3	TRBD2	NA	TRBJ2-3	CAISGLAGVTDTQYF	TGTGCCATCAGTGGACTAGCGGGGGTCACAGATACGCAGTATTTT
TRBV14	NA	few	TRBJ1-4	CASSSPGPIEKLFF	TGTGCCAGCAGCTCACCGGGACCGATTGAAAAACTGTTTTTT
TRBV7-9	NA	few	TRBJ2-3	CASSPTGAESTDTQYF	TGTGCCAGCAGCCCCACTGGAGCGGAGAGCACAGATACGCAGTATTTT
TRBV4-2	NA	NA	TRBJ2-1	CASSQLSYEQFF	TGTGCCAGCAGCCAACTAAGCTATGAGCAGTTCTTC
TRBV29-1	TRBD1	few	TRBJ1-1	CSVKTGTNTEAFF	TGCAGCGTTAAGACAGGGACTAACACTGAAGCTTTCTTT
TRBV30	NA	many	TRBJ1-1	CAWSSDRATEAFF	TGTGCCTGGAGTAGTGACAGAGCCACTGAAGCTTTCTTT
TRBV30	NA	many	TRBJ1-3	CAWSSTAGNTIYF	TGTGCCTGGAGTTCTACAGCTGGAAACACCATATATTTT
TRBV7-2	NA	NA	TRBJ2-3	CASSLGGGTQYF	TGTGCCAGCAGCTTGGGGGGCGGGACGCAGTATTTT
TRBV30	TRBD1	NA	TRBJ2-1	CAWSGDRGNEQFF	TGTGCCTGGAGTGGGGACAGGGGGAATGAGCAGTTCTTC
TRBV7-2	TRBD2	NA	TRBJ2-2	CASSLGRTSGFTGELFF	TGTGCCAGCAGCTTAGGTCGGACTAGCGGATTCACCGGGGAGCTGTTTTTT
TRBV7-2	NA	NA	TRBJ2-5	CASPNPGEETQYF	TGTGCCAGCCCGAACCCCGGGGAAGAGACCCAGTACTTC
TRBV7-2	NA	NA	TRBJ2-5	CASSLVSVQETQYF	TGTGCCAGCAGCTTAGTTAGCGTACAAGAGACCCAGTACTTC
TRBV19	NA	NA	TRBJ2-5	CASSAGDKRTQYF	TGTGCCAGTAGTGCTGGTGACAAGCGGACCCAGTACTTC
TRBV29-1	TRBD2	many	TRBJ2-3	CSVAGRAADTQYF	TGCAGCGTTGCCGGGAGGGCCGCAGATACGCAGTATTTT
TRBV6-5	TRBD2	NA	TRBJ2-4	CASSYGLAVAKNIQYF	TGTGCCAGCAGTTACGGACTAGCGGTAGCCAAAAACATTCAGTACTTC
TRBV29-1	NA	few	TRBJ2-3	CSVAPDPAEDTQYF	TGCAGCGTCGCCCCGGATCCTGCTGAAGATACGCAGTATTTT
TRBV2	TRBD2	few	TRBJ2-2	CASGIAGGNTGELFF	TGTGCCAGCGGAATAGCGGGGGGTAACACCGGGGAGCTGTTTTTT